This is a list of T cell receptor beta chains from one sample in a study of identical twins. TCRdb called the 5' RACE reads again in MiXCR, with one record for every CDR3 protein. The sample lists roughly 690,000 distinct CDR3 sequences; about 20% were seen once. These data were also reused for a study on T cells expressing NK-cell markers.

The sample was PBMCs. These receptors were taken from a woman aged 18 to 35 in good health. Both conserved end residues are trimmed from each CDR3.

J gene,V gene,CDR3 protein
TRBJ2-2,TRBV2,ASSEQGSGELF
TRBJ2-1,TRBV29-1,SVDGGRGGNEQF
TRBJ2-4,TRBV5-5,ASSLYPGEKNIQY
TRBJ2-2,TRBV5-1,ASSLGLRDSTGELF
TRBJ1-1,TRBV20-1,SARDWGQGPEAF
TRBJ2-5,TRBV10-3,AISEMGPETQY
TRBJ2-1,TRBV10-3,AIRDYSYNEQF
TRBJ2-1,TRBV20-1,SASKLYNEQF
TRBJ2-5,TRBV29-1,SVQRTGQETQY
TRBJ2-1,TRBV10-1,ASSGNRGARSYNEQF
TRBJ2-5,TRBV27,ASSWAWGETQY
TRBJ1-1,TRBV5-1,ASSRMEGVREAF
TRBJ2-2,TRBV4-2,ASSQDLLTPGELF
TRBJ1-4,TRBV5-1,ASSLAPGGDEKLF
TRBJ1-5,TRBV6-2/TRBV6-3,ASGLWRQPQH
TRBJ2-1,TRBV7-2,ASSDGTAHRNEQF
TRBJ1-1,TRBV16,ASRTQGGNTEAF
TRBJ2-7,TRBV5-6,ASSLPGLDTYEQY
TRBJ2-1,TRBV5-1,ASSLAGTSSGNEQF
TRBJ2-1,TRBV6-6,ASTTAHNEQF
TRBJ2-1,TRBV7-7,ASSNTIYNEQF
TRBJ2-3,TRBV7-6,ASSLVEGGPQVTQY